These 25 T cell receptor beta chains were sequenced from one sample in a study of OX40 agonist ivuxolimab in advanced cancers. The library was produced with the immunoSEQ multiplex PCR assay. TCRdb retrieved this table from immuneACCESS and kept in-frame rearrangements only. Not all clones are present; in checked studies, unresolved V genes account for under half, and no reason is known for the remainder. The sample includes about 92,000 clones, with around 90% observed a single time. 0.3% to 0.4% of the sample rests with the top ten. Sequencing used CD4+ or CD8+ T cells sorted from blood, obtained in a trial of the OX40 agonist ivuxolimab. These receptors were collected from an adult with an advanced solid tumor such as melanoma, head and neck, liver or kidney cancer.

The V call is TRBV23-1, the J call TRBJ1-5; TRBD1 is a possible D gene (5 bases). TRBV23-1 is annotated as an ORF whose role is uncertain. The CDR3 has 16 amino acids. V gave up 0 bases and J gave up 0 bases, with 9 bases separating them. CDR3 sequence reads: CASSQSGGNSNQPQHF. The CDR3 nucleotides are TGCGCCAGCAGTCAATCCGGGGGAAATAGCAATCAGCCCCAGCATTTT.

This chain connects TRBV18 to TRBJ1-1, with D perhaps matching TRBD1 (5 bases). The length of the CDR3 is 14 residues. V was cut by 3 bases and J by 1 base, with 9 bases left in between. In germline, CDR1 is KGHSH, CDR2 LQKENI. The CDR3 DNA sequence: TGTGCCAGCTCACCGCTCGGGGCGAACACTGAAGCTTTCTTT. Translated, it gives CASSPLGANTEAFF.

V is TRBV27 and J is TRBJ2-7; TRBD1 matches at 11 bases. Germline CDR1 is MNHEY and CDR2 is SMNVEV (reference sequence). The CDR3 has 14 residues. V was clipped by 5 bases and J by 6 bases; unmatched bases: 6. CDR3 sequence (DNA): TGTGCCAGCAGTCCCCGGGGACAGGGGGGCGAGCAGTACTTC. It yields the protein CASSPRGQGGEQYF.

The genes are TRBV4-1 and TRBJ2-7; D remains ambiguous. CDR1 is MGHRA and CDR2 is YSYEKL in the germline V gene. The ends were cut back, 0 bases at V and 11 bases at J, with 17 bases in the middle. CDR3 size: 14 residues. CDR3 nucleotide sequence: TGCGCCAGCAGCCAAGATCCCCGCAATAAAACGGAGTACTTC. Residues: CASSQDPRNKTEYF.

The rearrangement uses TRBV25-1 and TRBJ2-7; 10 bases map to TRBD2. Germline-derived CDR1 and CDR2 are MGHDK and SYGVNS. After removal of 8 bases from V and 6 bases from J, the junction contained 10 bases not matched to a gene. The CDR3 loop spans 14 amino acids. The CDR3 bases are TGTGCCAGCGGCTCAGCGGGAGGGCCACGCGAGCAGTACTTC. This gives the protein CASGSAGGPREQYF.

V gene TRBV7-2 combines with J gene TRBJ2-1; D gene ambiguous. Germline loops: CDR1 SGHTA, CDR2 FQGNSA. Trimming took 1 base from V and 5 from J, leaving 9 bases between them. CDR3 length: 14 amino acids. This CDR3 reads CASSLVPPDNEQFF. The CDR3 DNA is TGTGCCAGCAGCTTAGTCCCCCCGGACAATGAGCAGTTCTTC.

The rearrangement uses TRBV19 and TRBJ2-7; 11 bases fit TRBD2. The germline V gene has CDR1 LNHDA and CDR2 SQIVND (reference sequence). V was pared by 2 bases and J by 3 bases, with 3 bases of the junction left unmatched. The CDR3 spans 15 residues. The CDR3 spells CASSILAGGFYEQYF. In nucleotides, the CDR3 is TGTGCCAGTAGTATACTAGCGGGAGGATTCTACGAGCAGTACTTC.

This clone came up a few times. The V and J genes are TRBV7-9 and TRBJ2-7, with D possibly TRBD1 on 5 matching bases. In germline, CDR1 is SEHNR, CDR2 FQNEAQ (reference sequence). CDR3 length: 14 amino acids. V was trimmed by 4 bases and J by 1 base, leaving 11 bases between them. CDR3 nucleotide sequence: TGTGCCAGCAGCTCTCAGGGTAATTCCTACGAGCAGTACTTC. It is translated as CASSSQGNSYEQYF.

This clone was counted between two and nine times. The chain recombines TRBV7-5 with TRBJ2-7; the table assigns TRBD2, which was not confirmed against the DNA. TRBV7-5 is recorded as a pseudogene. The CDR3 loop spans 16 amino acids. CDR3 region: CARSLALTSGVREQYF. The CDR3 region has the DNA TGTGCCAGAAGCTTAGCATTGACTAGCGGGGTACGGGAGCAGTACTTC.

The V gene is TRBV5-1, the J gene TRBJ2-1, with 11 bases lining up with TRBD2. V dropped 3 bases and J dropped 0; count of bases not matched to a gene: 5. The V gene's germline CDR1 is SGHRS and CDR2 YFSETQ. CDR3 length equals 17 residues. In DNA form, the CDR3 reads TGCGCCAGCAGCTATACTAGCGGGAGTCCCTCCTACAATGAGCAGTTCTTC. It specifies CASSYTSGSPSYNEQFF.

The V gene is TRBV5-4, the J gene TRBJ2-5; the match to TRBD1 covers 7 bases. J gave up 1 base and V 5 bases, and 5 bases lay outside the gene matches. This CDR3 region has 14 residues. CDR1 is SGHNT and CDR2 is YYREEE in the germline V gene (reference sequence). CDR3 DNA sequence: TGTGCCAGCAGTCACGGGACAGCCCAAGAGACCCAGTACTTC. This translates into CASSHGTAQETQYF.

The rearrangement joins TRBV19 to TRBJ2-7; perhaps TRBD1 as D (6 bases). The germline V and J ends were trimmed by 4 bases and 6 bases, with 13 bases remaining between them. From germline, CDR1 is LNHDA and CDR2 SQIVND (reference sequence). The CDR3 length is 13 residues. This CDR3 is CASSTQTGTEQYF. Written as DNA, the CDR3 is TGTGCCAGTAGTACCCAGACAGGTACCGAGCAGTACTTC.

This clone was seen only once. The chain joins TRBV9 to TRBJ2-1; TRBD1 matches 10 bases. CDR3 length equals 14 residues. The germline V gene encodes CDR1 SGDLS and CDR2 YYNGEE. With V trimmed by 0 bases and J by 9 bases, 3 bases remained unmatched. The CDR3 region is CASSVVRTGGEQFF. The CDR3, as DNA: TGTGCCAGCAGCGTAGTTCGGACAGGGGGTGAGCAGTTCTTC.

The chain has TRBV18 and TRBJ1-5, with 7 bases aligning to TRBD1. The CDR3 has 14 residues. In germline, CDR1 is KGHSH, CDR2 LQKENI. The ends lost 6 bases at V and 0 bases at J; junction bases unmatched: 2. The CDR3 DNA reads as TGTGCCAGCTCGAACAGGGGTAGCAATCAGCCCCAGCATTTT. Protein product: CASSNRGSNQPQHF.

V and J are TRBV6-5 and TRBJ1-5; 8 bases map to TRBD1. The CDR3 is 15 amino acids. J gave up 3 bases and V 4 bases, and 5 bases lay outside the gene matches. Germline lookup yields CDR1 MNHEY and CDR2 SVGAGI. The CDR3: CASSSGGVDNQPQHF. Here the CDR3 DNA reads TGTGCCAGCAGTTCAGGGGGCGTTGACAATCAGCCCCAGCATTTT.

This chain joins TRBV7-9 and TRBJ1-2; 9 nucleotides match TRBD1. The length of the CDR3 is 14 residues. Germline V gene sequence: CDR1 SEHNR, CDR2 FQNEAQ (reference sequence). The J segment lost 3 bases and the V segment lost 3 bases, leaving 2 bases of the junction unmatched. The CDR3 DNA follows: TGTGCCAGCAGCTTGACAGGGGGAGACTATGGCTACACCTTC. Encoded protein: CASSLTGGDYGYTF.

The rearrangement joins TRBV6-5 to TRBJ2-1; TRBD2 is a possible D gene (5 bases). Trimming cost V 8 bases and J 4 bases, with 15 bases left between them. CDR3 length equals 14 residues. Looked up from germline, CDR1 is MNHEY and CDR2 is SVGAGI. This chain's CDR3 is CASWTPASYNEQFF. CDR3 sequence (DNA): TGTGCCAGCTGGACTCCAGCATCATACAATGAGCAGTTCTTC.

The chain recombines TRBV15 with TRBJ2-2; 14 bases are shared with TRBD2. J gave up 5 bases and V 1 base, and 3 bases lay outside the gene matches. Germline CDR1 LNHNV, CDR2 YYDKDF (reference sequence). The CDR3 length is 17 residues. CDR3 loop: CATSRAGTSGSTGELFF. DNA of the CDR3: TGTGCCACCAGCAGAGCCGGGACTAGCGGGAGTACCGGGGAGCTGTTTTTT.

The chain joins TRBV6-1 to TRBJ2-5; tentatively, D is TRBD1 or TRBD2 (6 bases each). CDR1 MNHNS and CDR2 SASEGT come from the germline V gene. There are 14 residues in the CDR3. With 4 bases removed from V and 7 bases from J, the gap between germline ends came to 16 bases. CDR3 protein: CASSVGHGGRTQYF. CDR3 sequence (DNA): TGTGCCAGCAGTGTAGGACACGGGGGCAGGACCCAGTACTTC.

The chain links TRBV6-4 to TRBJ1-4, with 9 bases matching TRBD1. CDR1 MRHNA and CDR2 SNTAGT come from the germline V gene. V lost 8 bases and J lost 11; bases outside the gene matches: 12. The CDR3 is 14 amino acids. The CDR3 sequence: CASEGQGSTLKLFF. CDR3 DNA sequence: TGTGCCAGCGAAGGACAGGGGTCGACCCTCAAACTGTTTTTT.

This clone was seen a single time. The CDR3 region is CASSSRTGAAGANVLTF. CDR3 DNA sequence: TGTGCCAGCAGCTCCAGGACAGGGGCGGCGGGGGCCAACGTCCTGACTTTC. The V gene is TRBV7-2, the J gene TRBJ2-6; 9 nucleotides match TRBD1. Germline lookup yields CDR1 SGHTA and CDR2 FQGNSA. This CDR3 has 17 residues. Trimming at V came to 4 bases and at J to 4 bases, leaving 8 bases not matched to a gene.

In DNA form, the CDR3 reads TGTGCCAGCAGCTGGGGGGGAGTTACAGGGCTTGGACAGCCCCAGCATTTT. Residues: CASSWGGVTGLGQPQHF. This chain uses TRBV5-6 with TRBJ1-5, with a weak D call TRBD1 (6 bases). CDR1 SGHDT and CDR2 YYEEEE come from the germline V gene. This CDR3 is built from 17 residues. Between the trimmed V and J ends, which lost 3 bases and 7 bases, there was a span of 23 bases.

Of note for this clone: Within the sample, other DNA sequences also encode this same CDR3. V is TRBV5-4 and J is TRBJ2-7; TRBD2 matches 13 bases. The germline CDR1 and CDR2 sequences are SGHNT and YYREEE (reference sequence). The CDR3 consists of 16 residues. J gave up 6 bases and V 3 bases, and 9 bases lay outside the gene matches. The CDR3 DNA reads as TGTGCCAGCAGCTCGGCAGGACTAGCGGGAGTACCCGAGCAGTACTTC. Translation: CASSSAGLAGVPEQYF.

The CDR3 protein is CASNQGAENTIYF. The CDR3 DNA sequence: TGTGCCAGCAACCAGGGGGCGGAAAACACCATATATTTT. The chain combines TRBV28 with TRBJ1-3; 8 bases agree with TRBD1. V lost 7 bases and J lost 6; bases outside the gene matches: 5. The CDR3 covers 13 residues. Germline CDR1 and CDR2: MDHEN and SYDVKM. Filled out from reference TRBV28 and TRBJ1-3, the complete variable domain reads DVKVTQSSRYLVKRTGEKVFLECVQDMDHENMFWYRQDPGLGLRLIYFSYDVKMKEKGDIPEGYSVSREKKERFSLILESASTNQTSMYLCASNQGAENTIYFGEGSWLTVV.

The chain is built from TRBV7-3 and TRBJ2-1; tentatively, D is TRBD2 (7 bases). V was cut by 5 bases and J by 5 bases, with 19 bases left in between. In germline, CDR1 is SGHTA, CDR2 FQGTGA. This CDR3 comprises 16 residues. The CDR3 DNA follows: TGTGCCAGCAGCCCCTTCGACGGGGGGCGGCACAATGAGCAGTTCTTC. Translated, it gives CASSPFDGGRHNEQFF. Variable domain in full (rest from reference TRBV7-3 and TRBJ2-1): GAGVSQTPSNKVTEKGKYVELRCDPISGHTALYWYRQSLGQGPEFLIYFQGTGAADDSGLPNDRFFAVRPEGSVSTLKIQRTERGDSAVYLCASSPFDGGRHNEQFFGPGTRLTVL.